Listed below are T cell receptor beta chains from one sample, sequenced in a study of graft-versus-host responses after intestinal transplantation. Assay used: immunoSEQ multiplex PCR; TCRdb lists only in-frame clones, some missing. The table lists about 19,000 clones, around 76% of them singletons. The sample was ileum tissue, taken around 20 days after intestinal transplant. The receptors stem from a human patient who received an intestinal transplant, so some T cells may come from the graft donor. The CDR3 runs from the conserved cysteine through the conserved F or W. The D gene is left open where the match is weak. Only some rows state a clone size, as once, few, many or a class for expanded clones.

TGTGCCAGCAGTGAAATTGGCCTGGGGGGGACCTACGAGCAGTACTTC CASSEIGLGGTYEQYF TRBJ2-7 . TRBV2 TRBD2
TGCGCCAGCAGCGCCGGGACAGCTGCTCTCCTTAACTATGGCTACACCTTC CASSAGTAALLNYGYTF TRBJ1-2 few TRBV5-1 TRBD1
TGTGCCAGCAGTGAGTCTGCGGGGACAGGGTACGAGCAGTACTTC CASSESAGTGYEQYF TRBJ2-7 . TRBV6-4 TRBD1
TGTGCCTCGGGGATCACTGAAGCTTTCTTT CASGITEAFF TRBJ1-1 . TRBV30 .
TGTGCCAGCAGCTTATCCTCGGGAACGTACCAAGAGACCCAGTACTTC CASSLSSGTYQETQYF TRBJ2-5 . TRBV7-9 .
TGTGCCAGCAGCTTCTGGGCTAGCGGGGGCTACGAGCAGTACTTC CASSFWASGGYEQYF TRBJ2-7 . TRBV7-2 TRBD2
TGTGCCAGTAGTATAGATTGGTTGACAGGGCTCTACAATGAGCAGTTCTTC CASSIDWLTGLYNEQFF TRBJ2-1 . TRBV19 TRBD1
TGTGCCAGCAGTTATGCCGCTCCGAGCTCCTACAATGAGCAGTTCTTC CASSYAAPSSYNEQFF TRBJ2-1 . TRBV6-5 .
TGTGCCAGCTCATATAGAACAGGACGTTGGGAGACCCAGTACTTC CASSYRTGRWETQYF TRBJ2-5 . TRBV18 .
TGCGCCAGCAGCCAAGGACTTCTACCCTACGAGCAGTACTTC CASSQGLLPYEQYF TRBJ2-7 . TRBV4-1 .
TGTGCCAGCAGCTTAGAGCTGACAGGGGGTCAGTACTATGGCTACACCTTC CASSLELTGGQYYGYTF TRBJ1-2 . TRBV7-2 TRBD1